Sequencing of this TCR beta chain was carried out in a study of human T cells and chemical hapten exposure. Study in general: 2% DPC applied to an approximately 2 cm by approximately 2 cm arm area sensitized donors.

Sample time point: pre-sensitization, week 0. Treatment described: therapeutic diphenylcyclopropenone sensitization with weekly scalp DPC. There are many counts of this clonotype. Its antigen is unidentified. Study-wide results and limits: In the PT1 data, expanded TCR counts showed a positive correlation with patch test score.

V was clipped by 5 bases and J by 4 bases, with 9 bases between them. Germline V lookup: CDR1 GTSNPN, CDR2 SVGIG (reference sequence). CDR3 length: 11 amino acids. TCRdb re-analysed the RACE reads in MiXCR, keeping a single row per CDR3 protein. Found here are approximately 400,000 distinct CDR3 sequences, about 5.1% of them singletons; the top ten hold approximately 2.4%. The receptor was derived from a woman aged 45 to 65 with alopecia areata. Some clones in this sample may be carry-over from other donors' samples. Source: whole blood, taken in connection with sensitization to the hapten diphenylcyclopropenone (DPC). The chain links TRBV30 to TRBJ2-7; D not certain. The CDR3 nucleotides read TGTGCCTGGGATGCCGGTTACGAGCAGTACTTC. Protein: CAWDAGYEQYF.